A selection of T cell receptor beta chains follows, all from one sample in a study of T cell repertoires in cytomegalovirus infection. In TCRdb, the reads were re-called with MiXCR into one record per CDR3 protein. This repertoire shows roughly 720,000 distinct CDR3 sequences, under 40% found once; its top ten account for 2.5% to 3.5%. Sequenced: PBMCs. Receptor source: a human donor in good health (CMV status not recorded). Some clones in this sample may be carry-over from other donors' samples. Both conserved end residues are part of each CDR3. D genes are given only for firm matches. Some rows mark clone size as missing; the rest say once, few, many or name a class of expanded clone.

j_gene	abundance	v_gene	d_gene	CDR3aa	CDR3nt
TRBJ2-7	few	TRBV6-5	TRBD1	CASSYATGSSYEQYF	TGTGCCAGCAGTTACGCGACAGGGAGCTCCTACGAGCAGTACTTC
TRBJ2-4	.	TRBV12-3/TRBV12-4	TRBD1	CASRDGQGSRTKNIQYF	TGTGCCAGCAGGGACGGACAGGGGAGCAGAACCAAAAACATTCAGTACTTC
TRBJ1-3	.	TRBV11-2	.	CASLRDGSSGNTIYF	TGTGCCAGCCTAAGGGATGGCAGCTCTGGAAACACCATATATTTT
TRBJ2-2	.	TRBV24-1	TRBD1	CATSDPGGTGELFF	TGTGCCACCAGTGATCCAGGGGGTACCGGGGAGCTGTTTTTT
TRBJ2-7	.	TRBV7-6	TRBD1	CASSLLTGREQYF	TGTGCCAGCAGCCTGTTGACAGGGCGCGAGCAGTACTTC
TRBJ2-7	many	TRBV4-1	TRBD1	CASSHSGQDYEQYF	TGCGCCAGCAGCCACTCGGGACAGGACTACGAGCAGTACTTC
TRBJ1-2	many	TRBV7-9	.	CASSLDVTGGYTF	TGTGCCAGCAGCTTAGACGTAACGGGGGGCTACACCTTC
TRBJ2-7	.	TRBV7-4	TRBD1	CASSSDRDTYEQYF	TGTGCCAGCAGCTCTGACAGGGATACCTACGAGCAGTACTTC
TRBJ2-7	.	TRBV5-1	TRBD1	CASSSLGTGNYEQYF	TGCGCCAGCAGCTCCTTAGGGACAGGGAACTACGAGCAGTACTTC
TRBJ1-1	.	TRBV28	.	CASSFGGRGNTEAFF	TGTGCCAGCAGTTTTGGGGGGCGCGGGAACACTGAAGCTTTCTTT
TRBJ2-7	.	TRBV28	.	CASTPGGDRAYEQYF	TGTGCCAGCACTCCCGGGGGGGACAGGGCCTACGAGCAGTACTTC
TRBJ2-7	.	TRBV5-1	TRBD2	CASTPFERELSYEQYF	TGCGCCAGCACCCCGTTCGAGCGGGAACTATCCTACGAGCAGTACTTC
TRBJ2-5	few	TRBV6-8	.	CASSYSSSGETQYF	TGTGCCAGCAGTTACAGCTCTAGTGGGGAGACCCAGTACTTC
TRBJ2-1	.	TRBV6-1	TRBD2	CASSAGTSGTYNEQFF	TGTGCCAGCAGTGCCGGGACTAGCGGGACCTACAATGAGCAGTTCTTC
TRBJ2-7	.	TRBV19	TRBD2	CASSISGRETYEQYF	TGTGCCAGTAGTATATCCGGGAGGGAGACCTACGAGCAGTACTTC
TRBJ2-5	many	TRBV7-6	.	CASSLLSSKETQYF	TGTGCCAGCAGCTTACTTTCCAGCAAAGAGACCCAGTACTTC
TRBJ1-1	.	TRBV2	TRBD1	CASSEADRDTEAFF	TGTGCCAGCAGTGAAGCGGACAGGGACACTGAAGCTTTCTTT
TRBJ2-7	.	TRBV7-9	.	CASTPMMAQTRYEQYF	TGTGCCAGCACCCCGATGATGGCCCAGACTCGCTACGAGCAGTACTTC
TRBJ2-1	.	TRBV11-3	TRBD2	CASSSWIAGGHNEQFF	TGTGCCAGCAGCTCGTGGATAGCGGGGGGACACAATGAGCAGTTCTTC
TRBJ1-1	.	TRBV7-2	.	CASSLNLEIWEAFF	TGTGCAAGCAGCTTAAACCTCGAGATTTGGGAAGCTTTCTTT
TRBJ2-1	.	TRBV28	.	CATSIESTEQFF	TGTGCCACATCAATAGAGTCGACCGAGCAGTTCTTC
TRBJ1-1	.	TRBV2	.	CASSEAGARIGTEAFF	TGTGCCAGCAGTGAAGCAGGGGCCAGGATTGGGACTGAAGCTTTCTTT
TRBJ2-5	few	TRBV9	.	CASSVAPAVQETQYF	TGTGCCAGCAGCGTAGCCCCAGCGGTCCAAGAGACCCAGTACTTC
TRBJ1-2	few	TRBV4-1	.	CASSQARGRYGYTF	TGCGCCAGCAGCCAAGCGCGGGGCCGCTATGGCTACACCTTC
TRBJ2-1	.	TRBV5-5	.	CASSSFSGWRNNEQFF	TGTGCCAGCAGCTCCTTTAGTGGGTGGAGAAACAATGAGCAGTTCTTC
TRBJ2-7	few	TRBV28	.	CASSPRPYEQYF	TGTGCCAGCAGTCCCCGCCCCTACGAGCAGTACTTC
TRBJ2-7	many	TRBV12-3/TRBV12-4	.	CASSFPQGSSYEQYF	TGTGCCAGCAGTTTCCCGCAGGGTAGCTCCTACGAGCAGTACTTC
TRBJ2-7	.	TRBV5-1	TRBD1	CASSLTGVPYEQYF	TGCGCCAGCAGCTTAACAGGGGTTCCCTACGAGCAGTACTTC
TRBJ1-5	.	TRBV12-3/TRBV12-4	.	CASAARGNQPQHF	TGTGCCAGCGCAGCCAGGGGCAATCAGCCCCAGCATTTT
TRBJ1-1	once	TRBV9	.	CASSVEGSPSTEAFF	TGTGCCAGCAGCGTAGAGGGCAGTCCCAGCACTGAAGCTTTCTTT
TRBJ1-3	few	TRBV7-4	.	CASSPRATLENTIYF	TGTGCCAGCAGCCCTCGGGCCACCTTGGAGAACACCATATATTTT
TRBJ1-5	.	TRBV7-9	TRBD1	CASSQDRDGNHPQHF	TGTGCCAGCAGCCAAGACAGGGATGGTAATCATCCCCAGCATTTT
TRBJ2-5	few	TRBV7-9	.	CASSSLTSPGEKETQYF	TGTGCCAGCAGCTCGTTGACGTCTCCGGGGGAAAAAGAGACCCAGTACTTC
TRBJ2-4	.	TRBV6-6	TRBD1	CASRETGVNIQYF	TGTGCCAGCAGAGAGACAGGGGTGAACATTCAGTACTTC
TRBJ2-5	many	TRBV7-2	.	CASSLARGPQETQYF	TGTGCCAGCAGCTTAGCGAGAGGACCTCAAGAGACCCAGTACTTC
TRBJ2-7	.	TRBV28	.	CASSILYSYEQYF	TGTGCCAGCAGCATCCTATACTCCTACGAGCAGTACTTC
TRBJ1-4	.	TRBV19	.	CASSIAQTTDATNEKLFF	TGTGCCAGTAGTATAGCTCAGACGACAGATGCAACTAATGAAAAACTGTTTTTT
TRBJ1-5	.	TRBV20-1	.	CSARGQGHQPQHF	TGCAGTGCTAGAGGCCAGGGCCATCAGCCCCAGCATTTT
TRBJ2-6	.	TRBV7-2	.	CASSLQGAGPSGANVLTF	TGTGCCAGCAGCTTACAGGGCGCTGGCCCCTCTGGGGCCAACGTCCTGACTTTC
TRBJ1-5	.	TRBV29-1	TRBD1	CSNPQGADQPQHF	TGCAGCAACCCACAGGGGGCTGATCAGCCCCAGCATTTT
TRBJ2-1	.	TRBV28	TRBD1	CASLGVQGAVNKEQFF	TGTGCCAGCCTGGGGGTACAGGGGGCGGTCAACAAGGAGCAGTTCTTC